Given below is one T cell receptor (beta chain) in context. The entry originates in a study of hypomethylating agent response in myelodysplastic syndrome. Measured with immunoSEQ multiplex PCR; TCRdb has only the in-frame clones, and not every one. The table includes fewer than 7,500 clones, 70% to 90% detected once. The sequence was obtained from a human donor with myelodysplastic syndrome. Sequencing used bone marrow, obtained before or after starting hypomethylating agent treatment for myelodysplastic syndrome (not recorded which).

CDR3 amino acids: CASSPGQGTEAFF. The CDR3 region has the DNA TGTGCCAGCTCACCAGGACAGGGCACTGAAGCTTTCTTT. The rearrangement joins TRBV18 to TRBJ1-1; 8 nucleotides match TRBD1. Germline values: CDR1 KGHSH, CDR2 LQKENI. Trimming took 2 bases from V and 4 from J; bases not matched to a gene: 0. The length of the CDR3 is 13 residues.